Presented here are 28 T cell receptor beta chains from one specimen sequenced in a study of blood T cell repertoires in COVID-19. Clones were sequenced by immunoSEQ multiplex PCR, and TCRdb holds only the in-frame ones, with some missing. The data show about 20,000 clones, around 90% seen once. The specimen was peripheral blood. Every receptor here comes from a human donor in a cohort sampled during active COVID-19.

V and J are TRBV18 and TRBJ1-1; D is perhaps TRBD1 (5 bases). The ends were cut back, 2 bases at V and 0 bases at J, with 7 bases in the middle. This CDR3 spans 14 amino acids. Germline lookup yields CDR1 KGHSH and CDR2 LQKENI. CDR3 in amino acids: CASSPTGMNTEAFF. The DNA of the CDR3 is TGTGCCAGCTCACCAACAGGAATGAACACTGAAGCTTTCTTT.

The chain recombines TRBV27 with TRBJ1-6, with TRBD1 matching 8 bases. Losses at the gene ends were 3 bases for V and 7 bases for J; bases not matched to a gene: 5. The CDR3 is 15 amino acids. In germline, CDR1 is MNHEY, CDR2 SMNVEV (reference sequence). For the CDR3, the DNA is TGTGCCAGCAGTTTGACGGACAGGGCAAATTCACCCCTCCACTTT. The encoded protein is CASSLTDRANSPLHF.

This clone was seen only once. The V and J genes are TRBV4-3 and TRBJ2-1; tentative D call: TRBD2 (5 bases). The CDR3 consists of 15 residues. The V gene's germline CDR1 is LGHNA and CDR2 YSLEER. The V end lost 0 bases, the J end lost 3 bases, and 9 bases lay between the germline ends. The CDR3 nucleotides are TGCGCCAGCAGCCAAGATTTCGACTACTACAATGAGCAGTTCTTC. Its translation is CASSQDFDYYNEQFF.

The chain uses TRBV7-8 and TRBJ2-7, with TRBD1 as a possible D gene (6 bases). The germline V gene encodes CDR1 SGHVS and CDR2 FQNEAQ. The CDR3 length is 14 residues. Trimming removed 3 bases from V and 1 base from J, with 10 bases in between. The CDR3, as DNA: TGTGCCAGCAGCTTTCCGACAGGTTCCTACGAGCAGTACTTC. This codes for CASSFPTGSYEQYF. The full variable domain, completed using reference TRBV7-8 and TRBJ2-7, is GAGVSQSPRYKVAKRGQDVALRCDPISGHVSLFWYQQALGQGPEFLTYFQNEAQLDKSGLPSDRFFAERPEGSVSTLKIQRTQQEDSAVYLCASSFPTGSYEQYFGPGTRLTVT.

This chain uses TRBV5-5 with TRBJ2-6, with 9 bases identical to TRBD2. Losses at the gene ends were 0 bases for V and 0 bases for J; bases not matched to a gene: 1. CDR1 is SGHKS, CDR2 YYEKEE, per germline (reference sequence). CDR3 length equals 17 residues. The CDR3 protein is CASSLGLADSGANVLTF. The CDR3 nucleotides read TGTGCCAGCAGCTTGGGACTAGCGGACTCTGGGGCCAACGTCCTGACTTTC.

The chain is built from TRBV14 and TRBJ2-7; D may be TRBD1 (5 bases). The germline V and J ends were trimmed by 4 bases and 10 bases, with 17 bases remaining between them. CDR1 and CDR2 (germline): SGHDN, FVKESK. The CDR3 is 13 residues long. CDR3 amino acids: CASSPTQGTVQYF. The CDR3 nucleotides are TGTGCCAGCAGCCCGACCCAGGGAACAGTACAGTACTTC.

The table lists this clone with a few counts. This rearrangement joins TRBV6-2 or TRBV6-3 to TRBJ1-5, with TRBD1 matching over 9 bases. Germline assignment: CDR1 MNHEY and CDR2 SVGEGT. Losses at the gene ends were 5 bases for V and 8 bases for J; bases not matched to a gene: 10. The CDR3 length is 15 residues. The CDR3 sequence is CASSTPRTGVKPQHF. CDR3 nucleotides: TGTGCCAGCAGTACCCCCCGGACAGGGGTTAAGCCCCAGCATTTT.

This clone was recorded once. The V and J genes are TRBV11-2 and TRBJ2-7; the match to TRBD2 covers 12 bases. CDR1 and CDR2 (germline): SGHAT, FQNNGV. This CDR3 has 16 amino acids. Losses at the gene ends were 4 bases for V and 4 bases for J; bases not matched to a gene: 8. CDR3 coding DNA: TGTGCCAGCAGCTCTATCGGACTAGCGGGGCTATACGAGCAGTACTTC. This codes for CASSSIGLAGLYEQYF.

The V and J genes are TRBV15 and TRBJ1-2; 8 bases are shared with TRBD1. The CDR3 has 14 amino acids. Germline assignment: CDR1 LNHNV and CDR2 YYDKDF (reference sequence). V shed 4 bases and J 6 bases; nucleotides not matched to a gene: 7. The CDR3 DNA follows: TGTGCCACCAGCACCGCCCCGGACAGGGATGGCTACACCTTC. It codes for CATSTAPDRDGYTF.

The V gene is TRBV6-2 or TRBV6-3, the J gene TRBJ1-5; D might be TRBD1 (5 bases). CDR1 is MNHEY and CDR2 is SVGEGT in the germline V gene. This CDR3 has 14 residues. Trimming pared 2 bases from V and 3 bases from J, leaving 8 bases between. The CDR3 DNA follows: TGTGCCAGCAGTTACAAGGGGCTCAATCAGCCCCAGCATTTT. Its protein product is CASSYKGLNQPQHF.

The chain joins TRBV7-9 to TRBJ1-3, with D tentatively TRBD1 (5 bases). Trimming removed 5 bases from V and 0 bases from J, with 8 bases in between. The CDR3 consists of 14 residues. The V gene's germline CDR1 is SEHNR and CDR2 FQNEAQ (reference sequence). The CDR3 is CASSPDISGNTIYF. CDR3 DNA: TGTGCCAGCAGCCCGGACATCTCTGGAAACACCATATATTTT.

V gene TRBV7-2 combines with J gene TRBJ1-3; possible D gene TRBD1, 5 bases. Trimming shortened V by 1 base and J by 7 bases, and 8 bases separated the two germline ends. Germline loops: CDR1 SGHTA, CDR2 FQGNSA. The CDR3 sequence is 13 residues long. Here the CDR3 DNA reads TGTGCCAGCAGCTTAGGTCCAGGGAACACCATATATTTT. This codes for CASSLGPGNTIYF.

The V and J genes are TRBV5-1 and TRBJ1-2; D is unclear. Trimming left V 0 bases short and J 4 bases short, with 13 bases between. Looked up from germline, CDR1 is SGHRS and CDR2 is YFSETQ. This CDR3 spans 15 amino acids. CDR3 protein: CASSLDLVSFYGYTF. The DNA of the CDR3 is TGCGCCAGCAGCTTGGACCTGGTTAGCTTCTATGGCTACACCTTC.

The chain employs TRBV9 and TRBJ2-1; 8 positions match TRBD2. The germline V gene has CDR1 SGDLS and CDR2 YYNGEE. V lost 0 bases to trimming and J lost 5 bases; unmatched junction nucleotides: 7. The CDR3 is 16 amino acids. CDR3 in amino acids: CASSVASSGYNNEQFF. The CDR3 nucleotides are TGTGCCAGCAGCGTAGCTTCTAGCGGGTATAACAATGAGCAGTTCTTC.

The rearrangement joins TRBV21-1 to TRBJ2-1; the D segment call TRBD2 is taken from the table without a DNA check. TRBV21-1 is a known pseudogene. This CDR3 contains 14 residues. This CDR3 is CASSKEILGGEQFF. CDR3 nucleotides: TGTGCCAGCAGCAAAGAGATCCTGGGGGGTGAGCAGTTCTTC.

By sample fraction, this clone is medium-sized. The gene calls are TRBV19 and TRBJ2-2; D call uncertain. CDR1 is LNHDA and CDR2 is SQIVND in the germline V gene (reference sequence). V was clipped by 4 bases and J by 6 bases, with 12 bases between them. The CDR3 contains 14 residues. In nucleotides, the CDR3 is TGTGCCAGTAGTACCGACTTAAATTCCGGGGAGCTGTTTTTT. It encodes CASSTDLNSGELFF.

This chain joins TRBV9 and TRBJ2-1, with TRBD2 matching 8 bases. The CDR3 is 14 amino acids. Trimming cost V 1 base and J 8 bases; bases outside gene matches: 5. Germline CDR1 SGDLS, CDR2 YYNGEE. The CDR3 region is CASSVSTSGYEQFF. The CDR3 nucleotides read TGTGCCAGCAGCGTAAGTACTAGCGGTTATGAGCAGTTCTTC.

J is TRBJ2-1 and V is TRBV5-1, with D maybe TRBD2 (6 bases). The CDR3 covers 15 residues. Germline lookup yields CDR1 SGHRS and CDR2 YFSETQ. V lost 1 base and J 6 bases, leaving 14 bases between the germline ends. Here the CDR3 reads CASSLSWGRSNEQFF. The CDR3 DNA is TGCGCCAGCAGCTTGTCTTGGGGGAGGTCCAATGAGCAGTTCTTC. Full variable domain (rest looked up from reference TRBV5-1 and TRBJ2-1): KAGVTQTPRYLIKTRGQQVTLSCSPISGHRSVSWYQQTPGQGLQFLFEYFSETQRNKGNFPGRFSGRQFSNSRSEMNVSTLELGDSALYLCASSLSWGRSNEQFFGPGTRLTVL.

In this sample, this clone turned up once. The chain joins TRBV7-9 to TRBJ2-3; 11 nucleotides line up with TRBD2. The trim removed 4 bases at V and 0 bases at J, leaving 3 bases unmatched. The CDR3 extends over 16 amino acids. Per the germline V gene, CDR1 is SEHNR and CDR2 is FQNEAQ (reference sequence). This chain's CDR3 is CASSSGLAASTDTQYF. DNA of the CDR3: TGTGCCAGCAGCTCGGGACTAGCGGCTAGCACAGATACGCAGTATTTT.

The rearrangement joins TRBV19 to TRBJ2-5; 8 bases are a match to TRBD2. Germline loops: CDR1 LNHDA, CDR2 SQIVND (reference sequence). CDR3 length: 14 amino acids. Trimming took 5 bases from V and 2 from J; bases not matched to a gene: 4. CDR3 in DNA: TGTGCCAGTAGTTTCCAGCGGGGGCAAGAGACCCAGTACTTC. It codes for CASSFQRGQETQYF.

In its sample, this clone was seen once. The V call is TRBV27, the J call TRBJ1-6; 10 positions match TRBD1. V was pared by 6 bases and J by 10 bases, with 15 bases of the junction left unmatched. CDR1 is MNHEY, CDR2 SMNVEV, per germline (reference sequence). The CDR3 runs to 17 residues. The CDR3 region is CASSFIGLGQGGSPLHF. CDR3 coding DNA: TGTGCCAGCAGCTTCATAGGATTAGGACAGGGGGGATCACCCCTCCACTTT.

This clone was seen only once. This chain connects TRBV18 to TRBJ2-1; TRBD2 agrees at 7 bases. Trimming at V came to 3 bases and at J to 4 bases, leaving 9 bases not matched to a gene. The V gene's germline CDR1 is KGHSH and CDR2 LQKENI. CDR3 size: 16 residues. The CDR3 sequence: CASSPRPSGAYNEQFF. CDR3 DNA sequence: TGTGCCAGCTCACCCCGGCCTAGCGGAGCATACAATGAGCAGTTCTTC.

The V and J genes are TRBV2 and TRBJ2-3, with 10 nucleotides matching TRBD1. This CDR3 region has 14 residues. The J segment lost 4 bases and the V segment lost 8 bases, leaving 6 bases of the junction unmatched. CDR1 is SNHLY and CDR2 is FYNNEI in the germline V gene. The CDR3 loop is CASGRDRGADTQYF. The CDR3 DNA follows: TGTGCCAGCGGACGGGACAGGGGCGCAGATACGCAGTATTTT. Complete variable domain (other parts from reference TRBV2 and TRBJ2-3): EPEVTQTPSHQVTQMGQEVILRCVPISNHLYFYWYRQILGQKVEFLVSFYNNEISEKSEIFDDQFSVERPDGSNFTLKIRSTKLEDSAMYFCASGRDRGADTQYFGPGTRLTVL.

The rearrangement joins TRBV4-3 to TRBJ2-3; tentatively, D is TRBD2 (6 bases). Trimming removed 0 bases from V and 0 bases from J, with 16 bases in between. Germline-derived CDR1 and CDR2 are LGHNA and YSLEER. The CDR3 runs to 18 residues. The CDR3 loop is CASSQDLGTSSSTDTQYF. The CDR3 DNA sequence: TGCGCCAGCAGCCAAGATCTGGGTACTAGCTCTAGCACAGATACGCAGTATTTT.

The chain combines TRBV19 with TRBJ1-1, with 7 bases lining up with TRBD1. The V gene's germline CDR1 is LNHDA and CDR2 SQIVND (reference sequence). The CDR3 consists of 15 residues. V trimming: 6 bases; J trimming: 8 bases; junction bases outside the gene matches: 15. CDR3 nucleotides: TGTGCCAGTAGGGGAGGAGGAGGGGGCAGGAGAGAAGCTTTCTTT. Translating it yields CASRGGGGGRREAFF.

The sample holds one count of this clone. V and J are TRBV15 and TRBJ2-5; TRBD2 matches at 10 bases. Per germline, CDR1 LNHNV and CDR2 YYDKDF (reference sequence). V was pared by 3 bases and J by 2 bases, with 9 bases of the junction left unmatched. This CDR3 contains 17 residues. The CDR3 sequence is CATSRAMRAGGQETQYF. The CDR3 DNA reads TGTGCCACCAGCAGGGCCATGAGAGCGGGAGGGCAAGAGACCCAGTACTTC.

V and J are TRBV6-2 or TRBV6-3 and TRBJ2-7; D is possibly TRBD1 (5 bases). Germline lookup yields CDR1 MNHEY and CDR2 SVGEGT. The CDR3 runs 14 residues. V lost 6 bases and J 0 bases, leaving 12 bases between the germline ends. The CDR3 is CASSLTGGSYEQYF. For the CDR3, the DNA is TGTGCCAGCAGCTTAACAGGTGGCTCCTACGAGCAGTACTTC.

The gene calls are TRBV19 and TRBJ2-1, with 10 bases matching TRBD1. This CDR3 region has 14 residues. Germline lookup yields CDR1 LNHDA and CDR2 SQIVND (reference sequence). With V trimmed by 3 bases and J by 10 bases, 6 bases remained unmatched. The DNA of the CDR3 is TGTGCCAGTAGTATTGGACAGGGGGTGGGAGAGCAGTTCTTC. Translation: CASSIGQGVGEQFF. Complete variable domain (other parts from reference TRBV19 and TRBJ2-1): DGGITQSPKYLFRKEGQNVTLSCEQNLNHDAMYWYRQDPGQGLRLIYYSQIVNDFQKGDIAEGYSVSREKKESFPLTVTSAQKNPTAFYLCASSIGQGVGEQFFGPGTRLTVL.